This T cell receptor beta chain derives from a study of shared clonotypes between healthy human individuals. General observations from the study: The study found lower generation probabilities in non-shared clonotypes than in those shared by all four donors.

It was at deep level that the assay was run. Data came from immunoSEQ multiplex PCR; TCRdb stores just in-frame clones and leaves some out. Here the sample spans 2 million to 3 million clones, over 85% being singletons. Each sample came from a Caucasian adult donor living in Nashville, Tennessee. Regarding this clone: No antigen is known for it.

Sequences were obtained from naive CD4+ T cells from PBMCs. The subset: CD45RA+ positively selected. The clonotype was recovered from a man aged 18 to 30 in good health. Some clones in this sample may be carry-over from other donors' samples.

This CDR3 reads CASSPYSISGNTIYF. The CDR3 DNA follows: TGTGCCAGCAGTCCTTACAGTATATCTGGAAACACCATATATTTT. V gene TRBV28 combines with J gene TRBJ1-3, with D uncertain. V shed 5 bases and J shed 1 base, with 12 bases lying between them. Germline V gene sequence: CDR1 MDHEN, CDR2 SYDVKM. The CDR3 has 15 residues.